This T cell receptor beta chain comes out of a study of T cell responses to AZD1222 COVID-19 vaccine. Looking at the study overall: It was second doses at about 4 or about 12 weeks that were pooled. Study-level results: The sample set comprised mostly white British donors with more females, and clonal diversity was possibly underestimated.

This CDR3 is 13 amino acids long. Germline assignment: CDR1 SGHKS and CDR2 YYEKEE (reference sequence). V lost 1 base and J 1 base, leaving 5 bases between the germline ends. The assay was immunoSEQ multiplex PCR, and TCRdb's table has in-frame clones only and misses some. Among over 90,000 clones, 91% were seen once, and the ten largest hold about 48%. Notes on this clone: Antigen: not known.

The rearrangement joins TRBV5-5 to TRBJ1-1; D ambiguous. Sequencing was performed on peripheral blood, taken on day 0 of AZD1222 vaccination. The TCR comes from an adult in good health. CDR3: CASSLLWNTEAFF. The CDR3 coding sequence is TGTGCCAGCAGCTTGTTGTGGAACACTGAAGCTTTCTTT.